Reported below is one T cell receptor (beta chain). Per the germline V gene, CDR1 is PRHDT and CDR2 is FYEKMQ (reference sequence). The CDR3 length is 15 residues. V shed 6 bases, J shed 3 bases, and the junction held 7 bases outside the gene matches. The data derive from a study of shared clonotypes between healthy human individuals. Clones were read by immunoSEQ multiplex PCR, and TCRdb kept only the in-frame ones, dropping some. Of about 2 million clones detected, roughly 95% appear once; the ten largest clones hold 0.1% to 0.15%. The rearrangement links TRBV13 to TRBJ1-5; 8 nucleotides line up with TRBD1. This TCR came from a young man in good health. Sequences were obtained from naive CD4+ T cells sorted from blood. This sample's subset: CD45RA+ positively selected. The CDR3 region is CASRGDRSINQPQHF. The CDR3 coding sequence is TGTGCCAGCAGAGGGGACAGGTCGATCAATCAGCCCCAGCATTTT. Full variable domain (outside the CDR3, taken from reference TRBV13 and TRBJ1-5): AAGVIQSPRHLIKEKRETATLKCYPIPRHDTVYWYQQGPGQDPQFLISFYEKMQSDKGSIPDRFSAQQFSDYHSELNMSSLELGDSALYFCASRGDRSINQPQHFGDGTRLSIL.